Each of the 30 T cell receptor beta chains below was sequenced from the same sample in a study of control samples from healthy donors and cancer patients. Profiled with immunoSEQ multiplex PCR; TCRdb holds only in-frame clones, not every one. The table shows about 410,000 clones, with about 93% occurring only once. The sample was PBMCs. These receptors were collected from a man aged 35-49 years with head and neck cancer.

CDR3 residues: CASSPPGLSGANVLTF. The CDR3 DNA is TGTGCCAGCAGCCCCCCCGGGCTCTCTGGGGCCAACGTCCTGACTTTC. The chain has TRBV7-9 and TRBJ2-6; D gene ambiguous. Trimming removed 5 bases at V and 0 bases at J, with 11 bases between. Germline V gene data show CDR1 as SEHNR and CDR2 as FQNEAQ (reference sequence). CDR3 length: 16 residues.

Only a few counts were recorded for this clone. This sequence joins TRBV30 and TRBJ2-1, with 10 bases that match TRBD1. Germline CDR1 and CDR2: GTSNPN and SVGIG (reference sequence). J lost 5 bases, V lost 5 bases, and 9 bases had no gene match. This CDR3 contains 15 residues. The CDR3 coding sequence is TGTGCCTGGGACAAAGACAGGGGGCTCAACAATGAGCAGTTCTTC. As protein: CAWDKDRGLNNEQFF.

The CDR3 region has the DNA TGTGCCAGCAGCCTACAGGGTTATGAAAAACTGTTTTTT. Amino acids: CASSLQGYEKLFF. The genes are TRBV3-1 (or the pseudogene TRBV3-2) and TRBJ1-4; a weak D match, TRBD1 (6 bases). CDR1 is LGHDT, CDR2 YNNKEL, per germline (reference sequence). CDR3 length equals 13 residues. V was cut by 4 bases and J by 6 bases, with 9 bases left in between.

The chain couples TRBV19 to TRBJ1-2, with TRBD1 identical over 7 bases. CDR3 length: 14 amino acids. From germline, CDR1 is LNHDA and CDR2 SQIVND (reference sequence). V trimming: 7 bases; J trimming: 5 bases; junction bases outside the gene matches: 10. The CDR3, as DNA: TGTGCCAGTACCCCCGGGGCAGGGGGATATGGCTACACCTTC. Protein: CASTPGAGGYGYTF.

The chain recombines TRBV7-2 with TRBJ2-1, with 7 bases aligning to TRBD1. The CDR3 is made up of 15 amino acids. V lost 5 bases, J lost 1 base, and 5 bases stayed unmatched. CDR1 is SGHTA and CDR2 is FQGNSA in the germline V gene. The CDR3 spells CASSRGRGSYNEQFF. The CDR3 DNA reads as TGTGCCAGCAGCCGGGGCAGGGGGTCCTACAATGAGCAGTTCTTC.

This chain connects TRBV2 to TRBJ1-6, with 7 bases aligning to TRBD1. This CDR3 region has 17 residues. In germline, CDR1 is SNHLY, CDR2 FYNNEI. Trimming at V came to 5 bases and at J to 1 base, leaving 8 bases not matched to a gene. The DNA of the CDR3 is TGTGCCAGCAGTACAGACAGGGAAGGGTCCTATAATTCACCCCTCCACTTT. Encoded protein: CASSTDREGSYNSPLHF.

The rearrangement links TRBV30 to TRBJ2-7, with D maybe TRBD2 (6 bases). Trimming took off 5 bases at V and 6 bases at J, with 11 bases between the two ends. The germline V gene has CDR1 GTSNPN and CDR2 SVGIG (reference sequence). The CDR3 contains 11 residues. DNA of the CDR3: TGTGCCTGGGCCGGGACTCGCGAGCAGTACTTC. Residues: CAWAGTREQYF.

The chain uses TRBV4-1 and TRBJ2-7; either TRBD1 or TRBD2 may supply D (6 bases each). V lost 1 base and J 2 bases, leaving 18 bases between the germline ends. The CDR3 is made up of 17 amino acids. Per the germline V gene, CDR1 is MGHRA and CDR2 is YSYEKL. The CDR3 here is CASSQGAGQGRTYEQYF. The CDR3 DNA reads TGCGCCAGCAGCCAAGGGGCGGGGCAGGGGCGAACCTACGAGCAGTACTTC.

V is TRBV5-1 and J is TRBJ2-6; no reliable D call. Germline V CDR1 and CDR2: SGHRS, YFSETQ. The CDR3 is 16 residues long. With 0 bases removed from V and 2 bases from J, the gap between germline ends came to 9 bases. DNA of the CDR3: TGCGCCAGCAGCTTGGAGGGTGGTGCTGGGGCCAACGTCCTGACTTTC. Protein sequence: CASSLEGGAGANVLTF.

This chain uses TRBV2 with TRBJ1-4; unclear D gene. The CDR3 is 13 residues long. V was pared by 5 bases and J by 8 bases, with 12 bases between. Germline V gene data show CDR1 as SNHLY and CDR2 as FYNNEI. CDR3 amino acids: CASSFGEMEKLFF. The CDR3 DNA follows: TGTGCCAGCAGTTTCGGGGAAATGGAAAAACTGTTTTTT.

V is TRBV7-3 and J is TRBJ2-2, with D tentatively TRBD2 (5 bases). The CDR3 totals 14 residues. Germline CDR1 reads SGHTA; CDR2 reads FQGTGA. The ends were cut back, 3 bases at V and 6 bases at J, with 11 bases in the middle. The CDR3 is CASSFASSAGELFF. The DNA for the CDR3 is TGTGCCAGCAGCTTTGCTAGCTCAGCCGGGGAGCTGTTTTTT.

This chain uses TRBV19 with TRBJ1-3; D uncertain. The ends were cut back, 5 bases at V and 0 bases at J, with 8 bases in the middle. The V gene's germline CDR1 is LNHDA and CDR2 SQIVND (reference sequence). The CDR3 covers 14 residues. CDR3 nucleotides: TGTGCCAGTAGTCTCTCATACTCTGGAAACACCATATATTTT. Its protein is CASSLSYSGNTIYF. Full variable domain (missing parts from reference TRBV19 and TRBJ1-3): DGGITQSPKYLFRKEGQNVTLSCEQNLNHDAMYWYRQDPGQGLRLIYYSQIVNDFQKGDIAEGYSVSREKKESFPLTVTSAQKNPTAFYLCASSLSYSGNTIYFGEGSWLTVV.

The chain has TRBV27 and TRBJ1-1; TRBD1 might be the D (5 bases). The V gene lost 10 bases and the J gene lost 5 bases, with 20 bases spanning the gap. The CDR3 covers 14 residues. Per germline, CDR1 MNHEY and CDR2 SMNVEV (reference sequence). The CDR3 nucleotides are TGTGCCACCCGGTCGCCGTCCGGGGCAACTGAAGCTTTCTTT. This encodes CATRSPSGATEAFF.

This sequence joins TRBV18 and TRBJ2-3; 7 positions agree with TRBD1. After removal of 3 bases from V and 6 bases from J, the junction contained 6 bases not matched to a gene. The germline CDR1 and CDR2 sequences are KGHSH and LQKENI. The CDR3 length is 14 residues. Written as DNA, the CDR3 is TGTGCCAGCTCACCTAGGGGGCGCATTGATACGCAGTATTTT. Its protein product is CASSPRGRIDTQYF. The full variable domain, completed using reference TRBV18 and TRBJ2-3, is NAGVMQNPRHLVRRRGQEARLRCSPMKGHSHVYWYRQLPEEGLKFMVYLQKENIIDESGMPKERFSAEFPKEGPSILRIQQVVRGDSAAYFCASSPRGRIDTQYFGPGTRLTVL.

This clone has only one observation. The chain uses TRBV29-1 and TRBJ1-1, with D uncertain. V was shortened by 6 bases and J by 1 base, with 12 bases between the two germline ends. Germline assignment: CDR1 SQVTM and CDR2 ANQGSEA. The CDR3 is made up of 13 amino acids. CDR3 sequence (DNA): TGCAGCGTAGCCCAGAGGAAGAACACTGAAGCTTTCTTT. Protein product: CSVAQRKNTEAFF.

The chain couples TRBV7-3 to TRBJ1-1; D uncertain. The CDR3 is 15 residues long. V was pared by 1 base and J by 0 bases, with 9 bases between. The germline V gene encodes CDR1 SGHTA and CDR2 FQGTGA. The CDR3 loop is CASSLIQIMNTEAFF. The CDR3, as DNA: TGTGCCAGCAGCTTAATCCAGATCATGAACACTGAAGCTTTCTTT.

The chain carries TRBV5-1 and TRBJ2-7; D remains unclear. Germline CDR1 and CDR2: SGHRS and YFSETQ. This CDR3 is built from 11 residues. The V and J ends lost 1 base and 7 bases respectively, with 6 bases between them. CDR3 in amino acids: CASSLSQEQYF. As DNA, the CDR3 is TGCGCCAGCAGCTTGTCTCAGGAGCAGTACTTC.

V and J are TRBV5-1 and TRBJ2-1; no reliable D call. The CDR3 covers 12 residues. Germline V CDR1 and CDR2: SGHRS, YFSETQ. With 2 bases removed from V and 7 bases from J, the gap between germline ends came to 7 bases. The CDR3 sequence: CASSLGTNEQFF. The CDR3 nucleotides are TGCGCCAGCAGCTTAGGAACTAATGAGCAGTTCTTC.

The rearrangement uses TRBV5-6 and TRBJ1-2; D is possibly TRBD1 (6 bases). V was pared by 0 bases and J by 7 bases, with 10 bases between. The CDR3 runs 13 residues. Germline V lookup: CDR1 SGHDT, CDR2 YYEEEE. The CDR3 DNA reads as TGTGCCAGCAGCTTGGTACAGGGCCCTGGCTACACCTTC. Residues: CASSLVQGPGYTF.

The chain has TRBV3-1 (or the pseudogene TRBV3-2) and TRBJ1-5; D might be TRBD1 (5 bases). Germline-derived CDR1 and CDR2 are LGHDT and YNNKEL (reference sequence). V was cut by 1 base and J by 7 bases, with 14 bases left in between. The CDR3 is made up of 15 amino acids. CDR3: CASSQGGVSTQPQHF. The CDR3 region has the DNA TGTGCCAGCAGCCAAGGGGGGGTGAGTACCCAGCCCCAGCATTTT.

V gene TRBV30 combines with J gene TRBJ2-2; a possible D gene is TRBD2 (6 bases). The CDR3 extends over 13 amino acids. Germline V CDR1 and CDR2: GTSNPN, SVGIG (reference sequence). Trimming removed 2 bases at V and 7 bases at J, with 11 bases between. As DNA, the CDR3 is TGTGCCTGGAGTTCATTGGGGGGCGGGGAGCTGTTTTTT. Translating it yields CAWSSLGGGELFF.

This chain joins TRBV12-5 and TRBJ2-7; possible D gene TRBD1, 6 bases. Trimming took off 5 bases at V and 0 bases at J, with 11 bases between the two ends. CDR3 size: 14 residues. Germline V gives CDR1 LGHNT, CDR2 FRNRAP. This CDR3 is CASGEGEFSYEQYF. CDR3 in DNA: TGTGCTAGTGGTGAGGGGGAATTCTCCTACGAGCAGTACTTC.

This chain joins TRBV7-2 and TRBJ2-3, with a tentative D call TRBD2 (6 bases). The germline V gene has CDR1 SGHTA and CDR2 FQGNSA. V was pared by 1 base and J by 8 bases, with 16 bases between. The CDR3 spans 15 residues. The CDR3 spells CASSLVGGVSVTQYF. CDR3 bases: TGTGCCAGCAGCTTAGTGGGCGGGGTTAGTGTTACGCAGTATTTT.

This chain uses TRBV9 with TRBJ2-5; D is possibly TRBD1 (5 bases). The length of the CDR3 is 15 residues. V was cut by 5 bases and J by 2 bases, with 16 bases left in between. Germline V CDR1 and CDR2: SGDLS, YYNGEE. The CDR3 spells CASSSFGHPQETQYF. The DNA for the CDR3 is TGTGCCAGCAGTTCCTTTGGACACCCTCAAGAGACCCAGTACTTC. The full variable domain, completed using reference TRBV9 and TRBJ2-5, is DSGVTQTPKHLITATGQRVTLRCSPRSGDLSVYWYQQSLDQGLQFLIQYYNGEERAKGNILERFSAQQFPDLHSELNLSSLELGDSALYFCASSSFGHPQETQYFGPGTRLLVL.

V is TRBV27 and J is TRBJ2-7; D might be TRBD1 (6 bases). The ends were cut back, 6 bases at V and 3 bases at J, with 15 bases in the middle. Germline V gene sequence: CDR1 MNHEY, CDR2 SMNVEV (reference sequence). The CDR3 has 14 residues. DNA of the CDR3: TGTGCCAGCAGAACCCCCGGGACAAACTACGAGCAGTACTTC. Residues: CASRTPGTNYEQYF.

As regards this clone: The same CDR3 arises from other DNA sequences in this sample as well. The V gene is TRBV15, the J gene TRBJ1-3; no definite D call. The CDR3 covers 15 residues. Trimming pared 1 base from V and 0 bases from J, leaving 7 bases between. Germline V CDR1 and CDR2: LNHNV, YYDKDF (reference sequence). CDR3 region: CATSRGQSSGNTIYF. The CDR3 coding sequence is TGTGCCACCAGCAGAGGCCAGAGCTCTGGAAACACCATATATTTT.

The chain is built from TRBV11-2 and TRBJ2-1; D remains ambiguous. V lost 0 bases to trimming and J lost 3 bases, with 9 bases between them. The V gene's germline CDR1 is SGHAT and CDR2 FQNNGV. The CDR3 consists of 15 residues. The CDR3, as DNA: TGTGCCAGCAGCTTAGAGGCGGATAGCTACAATGAGCAGTTCTTC. It encodes CASSLEADSYNEQFF.

The chain recombines TRBV6-5 with TRBJ2-5; possible D gene TRBD1, 6 bases. The length of the CDR3 is 12 residues. V dropped 10 bases and J dropped 5 bases, with 14 bases sitting between them. Germline loops: CDR1 MNHEY, CDR2 SVGAGI. CDR3 sequence: CATTGTRETQYF. As DNA, the CDR3 is TGTGCCACCACAGGGACCCGGGAGACCCAGTACTTC.

The chain uses TRBV28 and TRBJ2-1; 9 bases are a match to TRBD2. The J segment lost 7 bases and the V segment lost 5 bases, leaving 18 bases of the junction unmatched. Germline lookup yields CDR1 MDHEN and CDR2 SYDVKM. This CDR3 region has 18 residues. The CDR3 protein is CASSPLKLREGRGNEQFF. For the CDR3, the DNA is TGTGCCAGCAGTCCCCTTAAATTGCGGGAGGGCCGCGGGAATGAGCAGTTCTTC.

The rearrangement links TRBV2 to TRBJ2-6, with D unresolved. The CDR3 extends over 14 amino acids. V lost 5 bases and J 4 bases, leaving 9 bases between the germline ends. The germline V gene has CDR1 SNHLY and CDR2 FYNNEI. CDR3 nucleotides: TGTGCCAGCAGTTCCGGGCCGGGGGCCAACGTCCTGACTTTC. Its protein product is CASSSGPGANVLTF.